What follows are 17 T cell receptor beta chains derived from one specimen sequenced in a study of molecular identifiers for immune sequencing clone quantification. TCRdb re-analysed the PCR reads in MiXCR, keeping a single row per CDR3 protein. Among about 640,000 distinct CDR3 sequences listed, 15% to 20% were seen once. Source material: naive CD8+ T cells from blood, with Jurkat cell RNA spiked in. As to subset: FACS-sorted CD8+CD4-CCR7+CD45RA+ naive T cells. These receptors were taken from a human donor in good health. Some libraries in this study had Jurkat cell RNA spiked in.

In this sample, this clonotype turned up a few times. The chain carries TRBV3-1 and TRBJ2-5; the match to TRBD2 covers 9 bases. The CDR3 sequence is 17 residues long. Looked up from germline, CDR1 is LGHDT and CDR2 is YNNKEL (reference sequence). V shed 4 bases and J 3 bases; nucleotides not matched to a gene: 12. The CDR3 nucleotides are TGTGCCAGCAGCCCGAGGGCCAGCGGGGGGCCGAAAGAGACCCAGTACTTC. Protein: CASSPRASGGPKETQYF.

The chain has TRBV20-1 and TRBJ2-5, with TRBD1 matching over 8 bases. V lost 3 bases and J lost 6; bases outside the gene matches: 15. Germline-derived CDR1 and CDR2 are DFQATT and SNEGSKA (reference sequence). The CDR3 sequence is 16 residues long. CDR3 residues: CSASTFGTGPAQTQYF. CDR3 in DNA: TGCAGTGCTAGTACTTTTGGGACAGGTCCTGCGCAGACCCAGTACTTC.

The table lists this clonotype with many counts. The genes are TRBV27 and TRBJ2-2, with D possibly matching TRBD1 (7 bases). Trimming removed 7 bases from V and 1 base from J, with 16 bases in between. This CDR3 spans 16 amino acids. Germline V CDR1 and CDR2: MNHEY, SMNVEV (reference sequence). The CDR3 bases are TGTGCCAGCAAACCAGGGGGGATTTTGAACACCGGGGAGCTGTTTTTT. This translates into CASKPGGILNTGELFF.

About this clonotype: One junction end disagrees with the germline gene, perhaps due to a read error. The chain is built from TRBV3-1 and TRBJ1-5; D unclear. CDR1 is LGHDT and CDR2 is YNNKEL in the germline V gene (reference sequence). This CDR3 comprises 12 residues. CDR3 region: CASSRGYQPQHF. The CDR3 DNA sequence: TGCGCCAGCAGCCGGGGATATCAGCCCCAGCATTTT.

This clonotype was seen more than once but under ten times. Here the CDR3 reads CASSSEGTQYF. Written as DNA, the CDR3 is TGTGCCAGCAGTAGTGAGGGGACCCAGTACTTC. This chain links TRBV27 with TRBJ2-5, with D tentatively TRBD2 (5 bases). The CDR3 has 11 residues. The V end lost 5 bases, the J end lost 7 bases, and 8 bases lay between the germline ends. CDR1 is MNHEY, CDR2 SMNVEV, per germline (reference sequence).

At least ten counts were recorded for this clonotype. The chain couples TRBV20-1 to TRBJ2-2; D remains unclear. Trimming took 0 bases from V and 0 from J, leaving 14 bases between them. CDR1 is DFQATT and CDR2 is SNEGSKA in the germline V gene (reference sequence). This CDR3 has 17 residues. The CDR3 loop is CSARDLSSLPNTGELFF. CDR3 sequence (DNA): TGCAGTGCTAGAGATCTCAGCTCATTGCCGAACACCGGGGAGCTGTTTTTT.

This clonotype was counted between two and nine times. A much larger clone is a single base away; this may be a read error. The rearrangement uses TRBV6-5 and TRBJ2-1; TRBD2 matches 8 bases. The germline V gene has CDR1 MNHEY and CDR2 SVGAGI. The CDR3 totals 15 residues. The CDR3 protein is CACSYGSGAANEQFF. The CDR3 DNA follows: TGTGCCTGCAGTTACGGTAGCGGGGCGGCCAATGAGCAGTTCTTC.

This clonotype has at least ten counts. This rearrangement joins TRBV19 to TRBJ2-7, with 7 bases matching TRBD1. V dropped 6 bases and J dropped 3; count of bases not matched to a gene: 5. This CDR3 is 13 amino acids long. The germline gives CDR1 LNHDA, CDR2 SQIVND (reference sequence). CDR3 region: CASSPDRFYEQYF. CDR3 bases: TGTGCCAGTAGCCCGGACAGGTTCTACGAGCAGTACTTC.

Ten or more counts support this clonotype. The chain joins TRBV20-1 to TRBJ2-2; 7 bases align to TRBD2. The CDR3 extends over 13 amino acids. After removal of 7 bases from V and 3 bases from J, the junction contained 5 bases not matched to a gene. Germline assignment: CDR1 DFQATT and CDR2 SNEGSKA (reference sequence). The CDR3 DNA is TGCAGTGGGGGGAGGGAGGACACCGGGGAGCTGTTTTTT. It encodes CSGGREDTGELFF.

This clonotype was recorded many times. This rearrangement joins TRBV6-2 or TRBV6-3 to TRBJ2-3; 12 positions match TRBD2. Germline loops: CDR1 MNHEY, CDR2 SVGEGT. The CDR3 runs to 17 residues. Germline trimming cut 7 bases from V and 1 base from J; bases unmatched to any gene: 9. CDR3 nucleotides: TGTGCCAGCACCACAAGGACTAGCGGGACTCGCACAGATACGCAGTATTTT. This codes for CASTTRTSGTRTDTQYF.

This clonotype came up many times. The chain joins TRBV7-2 to TRBJ2-7; TRBD1 matches 7 bases. The CDR3 spans 15 residues. CDR1 SGHTA and CDR2 FQGNSA come from the germline V gene. The V segment lost 5 bases and the J segment 1 base; nucleotides outside the gene matches: 8. The CDR3 nucleotides read TGTGCCAGCAGCCCCCGGGACAGAGGATCCTACGAGCAGTACTTC. Translating gives CASSPRDRGSYEQYF.

This clonotype was seen ten or more times. The chain uses TRBV4-3 and TRBJ2-7; TRBD2 agrees at 7 bases. This CDR3 has 15 amino acids. Germline values: CDR1 LGHNA, CDR2 YSLEER. With V trimmed by 0 bases and J by 3 bases, 5 bases remained unmatched. CDR3 coding DNA: TGCGCCAGCAGCCAAGACTCGGGAGGCGTCTACGAGCAGTACTTC. As protein: CASSQDSGGVYEQYF.

This chain joins TRBV12-3 or TRBV12-4 and TRBJ1-2; no clear D. V was trimmed by 4 bases and J by 0 bases, leaving 12 bases between them. The CDR3 contains 15 residues. In DNA form, the CDR3 reads TGTGCCAGCAGTTCCAGCGGCCAGACTAACTATGGCTACACCTTC. Translation gives CASSSSGQTNYGYTF.

This clonotype was recorded many times. V and J are TRBV4-1 and TRBJ1-6; 7 bases match TRBD1. Germline V gene lookup returns CDR1 MGHRA and CDR2 YSYEKL. This CDR3 has 14 residues. V was pared by 3 bases and J by 7 bases, with 3 bases of the junction left unmatched. The CDR3 is CASSQRDRNSPLHF. For the CDR3, the DNA is TGCGCCAGCAGCCAGAGGGACAGAAATTCACCCCTCCACTTT.

This clonotype was detected only a few times. The chain joins TRBV11-2 to TRBJ2-3, with D perhaps TRBD2 (6 bases). The germline V gene encodes CDR1 SGHAT and CDR2 FQNNGV. This CDR3 comprises 12 residues. V was shortened by 3 bases and J by 11 bases, with 12 bases between the two germline ends. DNA for the CDR3: TGTGCCAGCAGCTTTTCTTCAGCGGGGCAGTATTTT. Translated, it gives CASSFSSAGQYF. The full variable domain, with the rest looked up from reference TRBV11-2 and TRBJ2-3, is EAGVAQSPRYKIIEKRQSVAFWCNPISGHATLYWYQQILGQGPKLLIQFQNNGVVDDSQLPKDRFSAERLKGVDSTLKIQPAKLEDSAVYLCASSFSSAGQYFGPGTRLTVL.

The V gene is TRBV7-6, the J gene TRBJ1-1; D call uncertain. Germline CDR1 SGHVS, CDR2 FNYEAQ. This CDR3 contains 14 residues. The germline V and J ends were trimmed by 1 base and 2 bases, with 8 bases remaining between them. The CDR3 DNA follows: TGTGCCAGCAGCTTAGGCAGGATAAACACTGAAGCTTTCTTT. Its protein is CASSLGRINTEAFF.

This chain connects TRBV3-1 to TRBJ2-5; D is undetermined. Germline V gene sequence: CDR1 LGHDT, CDR2 YNNKEL (reference sequence). This CDR3 has 16 amino acids. Trimming left V 0 bases short and J 5 bases short, with 16 bases between. For the CDR3, the DNA is TGTGCCAGCAGCCAAGATCGTACCTCCCCCCGGGAGACCCAGTACTTC. This codes for CASSQDRTSPRETQYF.